The rows below give T cell receptor beta chains drawn from one sample of a study of blood T cell repertoires in COVID-19. The protocol was immunoSEQ multiplex PCR, while the TCRdb copy is restricted to in-frame clones and leaves out a portion. The data hold over 20,000 clones, with around 92% observed a single time. Sequencing was performed on peripheral blood. Receptors were obtained from a human donor in a cohort sampled during active COVID-19. Both conserved end residues are part of each CDR3. Fields, in order: J gene, clone size, V gene, D gene, CDR3 DNA, CDR3 protein. D genes are given only for firm matches. Clone size is shown for a subset of rows, as once, few, many or a class of expanded clone.

j_gene: TRBJ1-4; abundance: NA; v_gene: TRBV6-5; d_gene: TRBD1; CDR3nt: TGTGCCAGCCAGGACAGGGAAGGGGGGGGTGAAAAACTGTTTTTT; CDR3aa: CASQDREGGGEKLFF
j_gene: TRBJ2-7; abundance: NA; v_gene: TRBV3-1/TRBV3-2; d_gene: NA; CDR3nt: TGTGCCAGCAGCCAAGATGGAGGGTTGTTTTACGAGCAGTACTTC; CDR3aa: CASSQDGGLFYEQYF
j_gene: TRBJ1-1; abundance: NA; v_gene: TRBV11-2; d_gene: TRBD1; CDR3nt: TGTGCCAGCAGCTTAGCAACGGGACAGGGGTGGAATGAAGCTTTCTTT; CDR3aa: CASSLATGQGWNEAFF
j_gene: TRBJ1-1; abundance: few; v_gene: TRBV7-9; d_gene: NA; CDR3nt: TGTGCCAGCAGCGGCGACCCAGGGAACACTGAAGCTTTCTTT; CDR3aa: CASSGDPGNTEAFF
j_gene: TRBJ2-7; abundance: NA; v_gene: TRBV18; d_gene: TRBD2; CDR3nt: TGTGCCAGCTCGAAAGCGGGAGCGGTCGAGCAGTACTTC; CDR3aa: CASSKAGAVEQYF
j_gene: TRBJ1-4; abundance: NA; v_gene: TRBV7-9; d_gene: TRBD1; CDR3nt: TGTGCCAGCAGCCTGGGACAGGGGGTAGGCACTGGAGATGAAAAACTGTTTTTT; CDR3aa: CASSLGQGVGTGDEKLFF
j_gene: TRBJ1-1; abundance: few; v_gene: TRBV9; d_gene: NA; CDR3nt: TGTGCCAGCAGCACCCAGGTTAACACTGAAGCTTTCTTT; CDR3aa: CASSTQVNTEAFF
j_gene: TRBJ2-3; abundance: NA; v_gene: TRBV2; d_gene: TRBD2; CDR3nt: TGTGCCAGCCGGACTAGCGGGTTTAGAGATACGCAGTATTTT; CDR3aa: CASRTSGFRDTQYF
j_gene: TRBJ2-7; abundance: NA; v_gene: TRBV7-3; d_gene: NA; CDR3nt: TGTGCCAGCAGCTTAGGGCAGCATAACTACGAGCAGTACTTC; CDR3aa: CASSLGQHNYEQYF
j_gene: TRBJ2-7; abundance: NA; v_gene: TRBV6-6; d_gene: TRBD2; CDR3nt: TGTGCCAGCACTCAGACTAGCGGGTTCTCCTACGAGCAGTACTTC; CDR3aa: CASTQTSGFSYEQYF
j_gene: TRBJ2-7; abundance: NA; v_gene: TRBV2; d_gene: TRBD1; CDR3nt: TGTGCCAGCAGCACCGGGACAGGAGTCTACGAGCAGTACTTC; CDR3aa: CASSTGTGVYEQYF
j_gene: TRBJ2-7; abundance: NA; v_gene: TRBV19; d_gene: NA; CDR3nt: TGTGCCAGTAGTATGGCACTGGACAGCACCAAGCCCTACACCTACGAGCAGTACTTC; CDR3aa: CASSMALDSTKPYTYEQYF
j_gene: TRBJ1-1; abundance: NA; v_gene: TRBV9; d_gene: TRBD1; CDR3nt: TGTGCCAGCAGCTCAGGGGGACTGTCGAACACTGAAGCTTTCTTT; CDR3aa: CASSSGGLSNTEAFF
j_gene: TRBJ2-1; abundance: NA; v_gene: TRBV2; d_gene: TRBD2; CDR3nt: TGTGCCAGCATCGAAGGGGAAACAGCGGGAGTAAAGGGCTACAATGAGCAGTTCTTC; CDR3aa: CASIEGETAGVKGYNEQFF
j_gene: TRBJ2-7; abundance: NA; v_gene: TRBV4-1; d_gene: TRBD1; CDR3nt: TGCGCCAGCAGCCAAGATCCCGTGGGACAGTCGTCCTACGAGCAGTACTTC; CDR3aa: CASSQDPVGQSSYEQYF
j_gene: TRBJ1-1; abundance: once; v_gene: TRBV30; d_gene: NA; CDR3nt: TGTGCCTGGGATGTCGGACAGCCGAACACTGAAGCTTTCTTT; CDR3aa: CAWDVGQPNTEAFF
j_gene: TRBJ1-5; abundance: NA; v_gene: TRBV3-1/TRBV3-2; d_gene: NA; CDR3nt: TGTGCCAGCAGCCAAGATAGGGAGTGGGGTCAGCCCCAGCATTTT; CDR3aa: CASSQDREWGQPQHF
j_gene: TRBJ2-7; abundance: NA; v_gene: TRBV10-3; d_gene: TRBD2; CDR3nt: TGTGCCATCAGTGATTTAGCGGGAGAAACTGAAGAGCAGTACTTC; CDR3aa: CAISDLAGETEEQYF
j_gene: TRBJ1-2; abundance: NA; v_gene: TRBV5-1; d_gene: TRBD1; CDR3nt: TGCGCCAGCAGCTTGGGACAGGGGTTCTATGGCTACACCTTC; CDR3aa: CASSLGQGFYGYTF
j_gene: TRBJ1-6; abundance: NA; v_gene: TRBV5-4; d_gene: TRBD1; CDR3nt: TGTGCCAGCAGACAACAGGGGCCCCGGTTTGGGTCACCCCTCCACTTT; CDR3aa: CASRQQGPRFGSPLHF
j_gene: TRBJ2-2; abundance: NA; v_gene: TRBV9; d_gene: TRBD1; CDR3nt: TGTGCCAGCAGCTCCCGGGACAGTAACACCGGGGAGCTGTTTTTT; CDR3aa: CASSSRDSNTGELFF
j_gene: TRBJ2-1; abundance: NA; v_gene: TRBV11-2; d_gene: TRBD2; CDR3nt: TGTGCCAGCAGCTTAGACGGCGGGAGGGGCGATGAGCAGTTCTTC; CDR3aa: CASSLDGGRGDEQFF
j_gene: TRBJ1-1; abundance: NA; v_gene: TRBV5-8; d_gene: NA; CDR3nt: TGTGCCAGCAGCTACTACACTGAAGCTTTCTTT; CDR3aa: CASSYYTEAFF
j_gene: TRBJ2-6; abundance: NA; v_gene: TRBV28; d_gene: TRBD2; CDR3nt: TGTGCCAGCAGCCGTGGGAGGGCCTTTGGGGCCAACGTCCTGACTTTC; CDR3aa: CASSRGRAFGANVLTF
j_gene: TRBJ1-2; abundance: NA; v_gene: TRBV5-4; d_gene: TRBD1; CDR3nt: TGTGCCAGCAGCTTTGACAGGGGCTATGGCTACACCTTC; CDR3aa: CASSFDRGYGYTF
j_gene: TRBJ2-7; abundance: NA; v_gene: TRBV5-6; d_gene: NA; CDR3nt: TGTGCCAGCGCCAGGGGTTTCGAGCAGTACTTC; CDR3aa: CASARGFEQYF